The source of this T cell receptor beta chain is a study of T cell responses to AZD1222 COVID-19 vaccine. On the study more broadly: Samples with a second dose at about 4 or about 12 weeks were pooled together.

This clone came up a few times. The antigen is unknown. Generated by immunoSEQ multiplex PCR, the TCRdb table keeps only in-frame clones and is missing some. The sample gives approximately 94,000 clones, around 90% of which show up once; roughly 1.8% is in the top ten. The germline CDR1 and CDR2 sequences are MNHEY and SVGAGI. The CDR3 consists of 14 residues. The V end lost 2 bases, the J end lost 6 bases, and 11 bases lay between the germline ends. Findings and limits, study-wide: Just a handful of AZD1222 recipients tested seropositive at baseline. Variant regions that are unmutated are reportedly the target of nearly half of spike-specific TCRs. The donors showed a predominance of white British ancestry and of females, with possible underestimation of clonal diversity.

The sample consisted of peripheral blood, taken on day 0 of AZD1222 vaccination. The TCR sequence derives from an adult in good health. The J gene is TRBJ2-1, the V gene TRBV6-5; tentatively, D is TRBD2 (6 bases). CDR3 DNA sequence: TGTGCCAGCAGTTACGGGCTAGCGCGCAATGAGCAGTTCTTC. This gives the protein CASSYGLARNEQFF.